The rows below give T cell receptor beta chains drawn from one sample of a study of T cells in Graves' hyperthyroidism and ophthalmopathy. TCRdb re-called the multiplex PCR reads with MiXCR, one entry per CDR3 protein. The sample lists hundreds of thousands of distinct CDR3 sequences, 38% occurring once. Sequences were obtained from blood. All receptors derive from a man aged 18-30 years with Graves' hyperthyroidism. Each CDR3 is given with its conserved first and last residue. D genes are given only for firm matches. A clone size is listed for some rows: how often the clone was seen (once, few, many), or a class if it is expanded.

clone size	V gene	D gene	J gene	CDR3 protein	CDR3 DNA
.	TRBV6-6	.	TRBJ1-4	CASSYDLGGEKLFF	TGTGCCAGCAGTTACGATCTGGGGGGTGAAAAACTGTTTTTT
.	TRBV15	TRBD1	TRBJ2-5	CATSRALLDRVQETQYF	TGTGCCACCAGCAGAGCTTTACTAGACAGGGTTCAAGAGACCCAGTACTTC
few	TRBV6-5	.	TRBJ1-2	CASSYFGPNYGYTF	TGTGCCAGCAGCTACTTTGGTCCTAACTATGGCTACACCTTC
.	TRBV9	TRBD1	TRBJ1-1	CASSVDRGPAAFF	TGTGCCAGCAGCGTAGACAGGGGGCCTGCCGCTTTCTTT
.	TRBV12-3/TRBV12-4	TRBD1	TRBJ1-6	CASSPMGQGNNSPLHF	TGTGCCAGCAGCCCGATGGGACAGGGGAATAATTCACCCCTCCACTTT
many	TRBV19	TRBD2	TRBJ2-7	CASSIRLAGGFEEQYF	TGTGCCAGTAGTATAAGACTAGCGGGGGGATTTGAGGAGCAGTACTTC
many	TRBV20-1	.	TRBJ1-4	CSARERGEKLFF	TGCAGTGCTAGAGAGAGGGGGGAAAAACTGTTTTTT
few	TRBV4-3	TRBD1	TRBJ2-6	CASSRGQGASGANVLTF	TGCGCCAGCAGCCGAGGACAGGGGGCTAGTGGGGCCAACGTCCTGACTTTC
few	TRBV7-9	.	TRBJ2-7	CASSSIKGRPNEQYF	TGTGCCAGCAGCTCAATCAAGGGACGGCCTAATGAGCAGTACTTC
few	TRBV29-1	.	TRBJ2-3	CSVPAQYF	TGCAGCGTTCCGGCGCAGTATTTT
few	TRBV9	TRBD1	TRBJ2-7	CASSPRDRGSGEQYF	TGTGCCAGCAGCCCCCGGGACAGGGGTAGTGGCGAGCAGTACTTC
few	TRBV12-3/TRBV12-4	.	TRBJ1-3	CASRGDTDSGNTIYF	TGTGCCAGCAGGGGGGACACCGATTCTGGAAACACCATATATTTT
.	TRBV7-9	TRBD1	TRBJ1-4	CASAHGQVEKLFF	TGTGCCAGCGCCCATGGACAGGTCGAAAAACTGTTTTTT
.	TRBV12-3/TRBV12-4	TRBD1	TRBJ2-7	CASSPGQGKSYEQYF	TGTGCCAGCAGTCCAGGACAGGGAAAGTCCTACGAGCAGTACTTC
few	TRBV11-2	.	TRBJ2-6	CASSLDGPGTPGANVLTF	TGTGCCAGCAGCTTAGACGGTCCTGGAACCCCTGGGGCCAACGTCCTGACTTTC
many	TRBV7-2	.	TRBJ1-5	CASSTLGSQPQHF	TGTGCCAGCAGCACCCTGGGAAGCCAGCCCCAGCATTTT
.	TRBV12-3/TRBV12-4	.	TRBJ1-2	CASSPARWYHGYTF	TGTGCCAGCAGCCCAGCCAGGTGGTATCATGGCTACACCTTC
few	TRBV6-5	TRBD1	TRBJ2-7	CASSWNRGSYEQYF	TGTGCCAGCAGTTGGAACAGGGGATCCTACGAGCAGTACTTC
.	TRBV6-6	TRBD1	TRBJ1-2	CASSGAGTGTYGYTF	TGTGCCAGCAGTGGGGCAGGGACAGGAACCTATGGCTACACCTTC
.	TRBV5-1	.	TRBJ2-7	CASSPFDSLRTF	TGCGCCAGCAGCCCCTTTGACAGTTTGAGGACCTTC
.	TRBV29-1	TRBD1	TRBJ2-7	CSVEEGGTGGPPDYEQYF	TGCAGCGTTGAAGAGGGGGGAACAGGGGGCCCACCTGACTACGAGCAGTACTTC
few	TRBV5-6	TRBD1	TRBJ2-7	CASSWHRQGSYEQYF	TGTGCCAGCAGCTGGCACCGACAGGGCTCCTACGAGCAGTACTTC
once	TRBV6-1	.	TRBJ2-7	CASSPYGTPYEQYF	TGTGCCAGCAGTCCGTACGGAACACCTTACGAGCAGTACTTC
.	TRBV6-5	TRBD1	TRBJ1-3	CASSYQGAPGNTIYF	TGTGCCAGCAGTTACCAGGGGGCGCCTGGAAACACCATATATTTT
.	TRBV19	.	TRBJ2-7	CASSMPSYEQYF	TGTGCCAGTAGTATGCCCTCCTACGAGCAGTACTTC
.	TRBV12-3/TRBV12-4	TRBD1	TRBJ1-1	CASILGQGNEAFF	TGTGCCAGCATCCTGGGACAGGGGAATGAAGCTTTCTTT
once	TRBV7-8	.	TRBJ1-1	CASSPLEQPYTEAFF	TGTGCCAGCAGCCCCTTGGAACAGCCTTACACTGAAGCTTTCTTT
.	TRBV7-9	TRBD1	TRBJ2-7	CASSQDEQGTYEQYF	TGCGCCAGCAGCCAAGATGAACAGGGGACCTACGAGCAGTACTTC
few	TRBV11-2	.	TRBJ2-5	CASSLAQFGETQYF	TGTGCCAGCAGCTTAGCTCAGTTCGGAGAGACCCAGTACTTC
many	TRBV15	.	TRBJ2-7	CATSRDLLRLDF	TGTGCCACCAGCAGAGATCTTTTGCGATTGGACTTC
few	TRBV4-1	.	TRBJ1-1	CASSQVSIMNTEAFF	TGCGCCAGCAGCCAGGTCAGTATAATGAACACTGAAGCTTTCTTT
.	TRBV29-1	.	TRBJ2-2	CSLRTQGFPGELFF	TGCAGCTTAAGGACGCAGGGCTTCCCCGGGGAGCTGTTTTTT
.	TRBV6-1	TRBD2	TRBJ2-7	CASKPSGTYEQYF	TGTGCCAGCAAGCCTAGCGGAACCTACGAGCAGTACTTC
many	TRBV19	.	TRBJ1-5	CASSIERPNQPQHF	TGTGCCAGTAGTATAGAACGGCCCAATCAGCCCCAGCATTTT
many	TRBV9	.	TRBJ1-1	CASSPGVNTEAFF	TGTGCCAGCAGCCCCGGGGTGAACACTGAAGCTTTCTTT
.	TRBV9	.	TRBJ1-6	CATGRSYNSPLHF	TGTGCCACCGGCAGGTCGTATAATTCACCCCTCCACTTT
.	TRBV6-6	TRBD1	TRBJ1-5	CASSYVQGAQSQHF	TGTGCCAGCAGTTACGTACAGGGGGCTCAGTCCCAGCATTTT
.	TRBV25-1	TRBD2	TRBJ2-7	CASSVGREGYEQYF	TGTGCCAGCAGTGTGGGGCGGGAGGGATACGAGCAGTACTTC
many	TRBV5-1	.	TRBJ1-5	CASSLALPHQPQHF	TGCGCCAGCAGCTTGGCACTGCCCCATCAGCCCCAGCATTTT
.	TRBV6-5	TRBD1	TRBJ1-4	CASSEWSGGINEKLFF	TGTGCCAGCAGTGAATGGTCAGGGGGAATTAATGAAAAACTGTTTTTT
.	TRBV20-1	.	TRBJ1-1	CSARVYSRVSTTEAFF	TGCAGTGCTAGAGTTTATTCCAGGGTCTCGACCACTGAAGCTTTCTTT
.	TRBV19	TRBD2	TRBJ2-2	CASTAGLAANTGELFF	TGTGCCAGTACCGCGGGACTAGCGGCGAACACCGGGGAGCTGTTTTTT
.	TRBV6-5	TRBD1	TRBJ2-7	CASRRTGDSYEQYF	TGTGCCAGCAGAAGGACAGGAGACTCCTACGAGCAGTACTTC
many	TRBV7-9	.	TRBJ1-3	CASSLARSGNTIYF	TGTGCCAGCAGCCTAGCGCGATCTGGAAACACCATATATTTT
.	TRBV7-2	TRBD2	TRBJ2-7	CASSLAMTSGRYEQYF	TGTGCCAGCAGCTTAGCGATGACTAGCGGGAGGTACGAGCAGTACTTC
.	TRBV24-1	.	TRBJ2-2	CAARSGTGNTGELFF	TGTGCCGCTCGATCCGGGACGGGGAACACCGGGGAGCTGTTTTTT
.	TRBV3-1	.	TRBJ1-2	CASSQRGSTNYGYTF	TGTGCCAGCAGCCAGAGAGGGAGTACTAACTATGGCTACACCTTC
.	TRBV7-9	TRBD1	TRBJ1-5	CASSSDQSTGESNQPQHF	TGTGCCAGCAGCTCCGACCAATCGACAGGGGAAAGCAATCAGCCCCAGCATTTT
.	TRBV7-9	TRBD1	TRBJ2-7	CASSLAGGETYEQYF	TGTGCCAGCAGCTTAGCAGGGGGCGAAACCTACGAGCAGTACTTC
.	TRBV10-3	.	TRBJ2-7	CAISQQGGLYEQYF	TGTGCCATCAGCCAACAGGGTGGCCTATACGAGCAGTACTTC
many	TRBV19	.	TRBJ1-5	CASSIGANQPQHF	TGTGCCAGTAGCATAGGAGCAAATCAGCCCCAGCATTTT